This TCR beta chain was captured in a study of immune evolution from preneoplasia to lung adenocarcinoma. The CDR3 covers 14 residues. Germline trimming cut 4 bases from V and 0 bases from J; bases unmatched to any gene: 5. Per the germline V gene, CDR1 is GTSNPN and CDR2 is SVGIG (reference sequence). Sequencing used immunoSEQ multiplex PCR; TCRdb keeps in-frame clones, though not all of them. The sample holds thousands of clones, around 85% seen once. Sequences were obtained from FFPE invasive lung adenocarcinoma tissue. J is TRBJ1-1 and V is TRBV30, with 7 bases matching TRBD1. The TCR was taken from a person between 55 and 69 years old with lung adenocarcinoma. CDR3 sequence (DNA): TGTGCCTGGATCTCGGGACAGATGAACACTGAAGCTTTCTTT. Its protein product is CAWISGQMNTEAFF.